Presented here are 32 T cell receptor beta chains from one specimen sequenced in a study of blood T cell repertoires in COVID-19. TCRdb keeps only in-frame clones here, not all; method: immunoSEQ multiplex PCR. This table has approximately 200,000 clones, 85% appearing once. Specimen: PBMCs or T cells enriched from blood (not recorded which). These receptors all come from a man aged 35 to 55 who had recovered from COVID-19.

The chain couples TRBV7-6 to TRBJ2-3; tentative D call: TRBD2 (7 bases). This CDR3 has 15 amino acids. Germline V gives CDR1 SGHVS, CDR2 FNYEAQ. V dropped 8 bases and J dropped 5 bases, with 20 bases sitting between them. In DNA form, the CDR3 reads TGTGCCAGCTCCCCTATGGGGGGGCTCGGAGATACGCAGTATTTT. This translates into CASSPMGGLGDTQYF.

The chain is built from TRBV25-1 and TRBJ1-4, with unresolved D. The CDR3 totals 14 residues. With 1 base removed from V and 7 bases from J, the gap between germline ends came to 10 bases. CDR1 and CDR2 from the germline V gene are MGHDK and SYGVNS. The CDR3 sequence is CASSEWGGSEKLFF. DNA of the CDR3: TGTGCCAGCAGTGAATGGGGAGGGAGTGAAAAACTGTTTTTT.

This chain uses TRBV11-2 with TRBJ2-3, with a weak D call TRBD2 (5 bases). Trimming took off 1 base at V and 3 bases at J, with 8 bases between the two ends. This CDR3 is 14 amino acids long. Germline CDR1 and CDR2: SGHAT and FQNNGV. This CDR3 reads CASSLGTWTDTQYF. The CDR3 nucleotides read TGTGCCAGCAGCTTAGGGACTTGGACAGATACGCAGTATTTT.

This chain links TRBV3-1 (or the pseudogene TRBV3-2) with TRBJ1-2, with a possible D match to TRBD1 (5 bases). The CDR3 covers 13 residues. Trimming took off 3 bases at V and 5 bases at J, with 10 bases between the two ends. Germline V gene lookup returns CDR1 LGHDT and CDR2 YNNKEL (reference sequence). The CDR3 DNA reads as TGTGCCAGCAGCCAGGGACTGGGTTATGGCTACACCTTC. Its translation: CASSQGLGYGYTF.

The chain couples TRBV4-1 to TRBJ1-3; D is uncertain. The CDR3 sequence is 15 residues long. V was shortened by 2 bases and J by 0 bases, with 8 bases between the two germline ends. CDR1 and CDR2 from the germline V gene are MGHRA and YSYEKL. CDR3 in DNA: TGCGCCAGCAGCCAACTCGGTCTCTCTGGAAACACCATATATTTT. Encoded protein: CASSQLGLSGNTIYF.

The rearrangement uses TRBV11-2 and TRBJ2-1, with TRBD2 identical over 14 bases. Germline V gene data show CDR1 as SGHAT and CDR2 as FQNNGV. The CDR3 sequence is 15 residues long. The junction had 2 bases not matched to a gene; V was cut back by 5 bases and J by 5 bases. CDR3 in amino acids: CASSRLAGGNNEQFF. For the CDR3, the DNA is TGTGCCAGCAGCCGACTAGCGGGGGGGAACAATGAGCAGTTCTTC.

The chain links TRBV29-1 to TRBJ2-3; a weak D match, TRBD2 (5 bases). The V and J ends lost 0 bases and 10 bases respectively, with 23 bases between them. There are 16 residues in the CDR3. Germline assignment: CDR1 SQVTM and CDR2 ANQGSEA. The DNA of the CDR3 is TGCAGCGTTGAAGATCCCGACTACCTTCGAAATGATTCGCAGTATTTT. This translates into CSVEDPDYLRNDSQYF.

The genes are TRBV6-2 or TRBV6-3 and TRBJ2-7, with D tentatively TRBD2 (7 bases). Germline V lookup: CDR1 MNHEY, CDR2 SVGEGT. This CDR3 contains 12 residues. V dropped 2 bases and J dropped 10 bases, with 12 bases sitting between them. DNA of the CDR3: TGTGCCAGCAGTTACACAGGCGGGGGCCAGTACTTC. Amino acids: CASSYTGGGQYF.

The sample holds a few counts of this clone. The chain links TRBV7-9 to TRBJ2-7, with unresolved D. V was shortened by 7 bases and J by 6 bases, with 19 bases between the two germline ends. CDR3 length: 14 residues. Germline V gene data show CDR1 as SEHNR and CDR2 as FQNEAQ (reference sequence). The CDR3, as DNA: TGTGCCAGCACCCTACTGGGCCAAGCCCGCGAGCAGTACTTC. It is translated as CASTLLGQAREQYF.

This chain links TRBV2 with TRBJ1-2; D remains ambiguous. Germline V gives CDR1 SNHLY, CDR2 FYNNEI. With 7 bases removed from V and 8 bases from J, the gap between germline ends came to 11 bases. There are 11 residues in the CDR3. Here the CDR3 reads CASTDYPGYTF. The CDR3 region has the DNA TGTGCCAGCACCGACTACCCCGGCTACACCTTC.

The V and J genes are TRBV7-9 and TRBJ1-1, with a weak D call TRBD1 (5 bases). V was clipped by 0 bases and J by 4 bases, with 12 bases between them. The CDR3 consists of 15 residues. CDR1 and CDR2 (germline): SEHNR, FQNEAQ (reference sequence). The CDR3 loop reads CASSLAQGGATEAFF. In DNA, the CDR3 is TGTGCCAGCAGCTTAGCTCAGGGAGGCGCCACTGAAGCTTTCTTT.

The rearrangement uses TRBV7-2 and TRBJ2-5; 12 bases fit TRBD2. Trimming at V came to 1 base and at J to 3 bases, leaving 3 bases not matched to a gene. CDR3 length: 16 amino acids. From germline, CDR1 is SGHTA and CDR2 FQGNSA. The CDR3 loop reads CASSLGLAGAKETQYF. The CDR3 DNA sequence: TGTGCCAGCAGCTTAGGACTAGCGGGAGCAAAAGAGACCCAGTACTTC.

The chain recombines TRBV7-2 with TRBJ1-1; no firm D call. V was clipped by 2 bases and J by 2 bases, with 9 bases between them. Germline CDR1 SGHTA, CDR2 FQGNSA. The CDR3 spans 14 residues. CDR3: CASSLSGVNTEAFF. The CDR3 DNA is TGTGCCAGCAGCTTATCCGGGGTAAACACTGAAGCTTTCTTT.

V gene TRBV4-1 combines with J gene TRBJ2-7; D might be TRBD2 (6 bases). Germline V gene sequence: CDR1 MGHRA, CDR2 YSYEKL. V lost 1 base to trimming and J lost 3 bases, with 16 bases between them. This CDR3 is 16 amino acids long. CDR3 amino acids: CASSQGGLEGYYEQYF. The CDR3 DNA follows: TGCGCCAGCAGCCAAGGGGGACTTGAAGGCTACTACGAGCAGTACTTC.

This sequence joins TRBV10-1 and TRBJ2-1; D is uncertain. The length of the CDR3 is 18 residues. Germline V gene data show CDR1 as WNHNN and CDR2 as SYGVQD (reference sequence). The V end lost 5 bases, the J end lost 5 bases, and 25 bases lay between the germline ends. The CDR3, as DNA: TGCGCCAGCAGTACCACTGAGAGATGTCCCAAGAGGCACAATGAGCAGTTCTTC. This sequence encodes CASSTTERCPKRHNEQFF.

This clone was observed a single time. The chain links TRBV7-8 to TRBJ2-1, with D unclear. The CDR3 has 17 residues. The V and J ends lost 4 bases and 0 bases respectively, with 16 bases between them. From germline, CDR1 is SGHVS and CDR2 FQNEAQ. CDR3 DNA: TGTGCCAGCAGCTCCATTAGGAACTATGGCTCCTACAATGAGCAGTTCTTC. It is translated as CASSSIRNYGSYNEQFF.

The chain uses TRBV2 and TRBJ2-7; tentative D call: TRBD2 (5 bases). Germline loops: CDR1 SNHLY, CDR2 FYNNEI. This CDR3 comprises 14 residues. Trimming left V 6 bases short and J 0 bases short, with 12 bases between. Here the CDR3 reads CASSRTGSSYEQYF. The DNA for the CDR3 is TGTGCCAGCAGCCGGACGGGAAGCTCCTACGAGCAGTACTTC.

The chain combines TRBV6-5 with TRBJ1-2; tentatively, D is TRBD1 (5 bases). The CDR3 totals 13 residues. Per germline, CDR1 MNHEY and CDR2 SVGAGI. Between the trimmed V and J ends, which lost 0 bases and 7 bases, there was a span of 9 bases. The CDR3 loop reads CASSYSGGSGYTF. The CDR3 DNA is TGTGCCAGCAGTTACTCGGGGGGGAGTGGCTACACCTTC.

V is TRBV5-4 and J is TRBJ2-3; a weak D match, TRBD2 (6 bases). The CDR3 totals 17 residues. CDR1 and CDR2 from the germline V gene are SGHNT and YYREEE (reference sequence). Trimming removed 4 bases from V and 0 bases from J, with 18 bases in between. CDR3 in DNA: TGTGCCAGCAGCCCCGCCGGTGGGAGGCTCAGCACAGATACGCAGTATTTT. Translated, it gives CASSPAGGRLSTDTQYF.

The CDR3 spells CASSQDGKEDYEQYF. CDR3 coding DNA: TGCGCCAGCAGCCAAGATGGTAAAGAGGACTACGAGCAGTACTTC. The rearrangement uses TRBV4-1 and TRBJ2-7; D gene unclear. Germline CDR1 reads MGHRA; CDR2 reads YSYEKL. V was pared by 0 bases and J by 3 bases, with 12 bases between. This CDR3 region has 15 residues.

This rearrangement joins TRBV5-8 to TRBJ2-5; D unclear. V was clipped by 4 bases and J by 8 bases, with 18 bases between them. The CDR3 extends over 14 amino acids. Germline loops: CDR1 SGHTS, CDR2 YDEGEE. For the CDR3, the DNA is TGTGCCAGCAGCCTGGCTACCTCCGATCGCACCCAGTACTTC. Translating it yields CASSLATSDRTQYF. Based on the CDR3 plus reference TRBV5-8 and TRBJ2-5, the full variable domain is EAGVTQSPTHLIKTRGQQATLRCSPISGHTSVYWYQQALGLGLQFLLWYDEGEERNRGNFPPRFSGRQFPNYSSELNVNALELEDSALYLCASSLATSDRTQYFGPGTRLLVL.

The DNA of the CDR3 is TGCGCCAGCAGCCAAGGGTACGCGGTCTTGGAGCAGTTCTTC. It encodes CASSQGYAVLEQFF. The chain employs TRBV4-1 and TRBJ2-1; D unclear. V was trimmed by 1 base and J by 10 bases, leaving 14 bases between them. The CDR3 is made up of 14 amino acids. Germline V gene data show CDR1 as MGHRA and CDR2 as YSYEKL.

The chain employs TRBV27 and TRBJ1-2, with 7 bases identical to TRBD1. V was pared by 8 bases and J by 3 bases, with 6 bases of the junction left unmatched. This CDR3 spans 13 amino acids. Germline V gene lookup returns CDR1 MNHEY and CDR2 SMNVEV (reference sequence). CDR3 region: CASGGQGDYGYTF. Here the CDR3 DNA reads TGTGCCAGCGGTGGGCAGGGGGACTATGGCTACACCTTC.

The V call is TRBV5-1, the J call TRBJ2-1, with D possibly being TRBD1 (5 bases). V lost 0 bases, J lost 0 bases, and 16 bases lay in between. CDR3 length: 18 residues. CDR1 is SGHRS and CDR2 is YFSETQ in the germline V gene. CDR3 loop: CASSLAMGSGLSYNEQFF. In DNA, the CDR3 is TGCGCCAGCAGCTTGGCCATGGGTTCAGGGCTCTCCTACAATGAGCAGTTCTTC.

This clone was found a few times. The chain recombines TRBV24-1 with TRBJ1-5; TRBD1 matches 7 bases. In germline, CDR1 is KGHDR, CDR2 SFDVKD. The junction had 7 bases not matched to a gene; V was cut back by 3 bases and J by 0 bases. This CDR3 comprises 17 residues. The CDR3 loop is CATSDASQGFSNQPQHF. The CDR3 DNA reads TGTGCCACCAGTGATGCCTCACAGGGGTTTAGCAATCAGCCCCAGCATTTT.

This chain joins TRBV5-1 and TRBJ1-1; no reliable D call. CDR3 size: 13 residues. Trimming left V 5 bases short and J 5 bases short, with 13 bases between. Germline V gene lookup returns CDR1 SGHRS and CDR2 YFSETQ. The CDR3 bases are TGCGCCAGCAGGAGTGTGGGCGTAACTGAAGCTTTCTTT. Its protein product is CASRSVGVTEAFF.

V and J are TRBV9 and TRBJ1-4; tentative D call: TRBD1 (5 bases). V was clipped by 0 bases and J by 2 bases, with 20 bases between them. This CDR3 is 19 amino acids long. Germline V gene sequence: CDR1 SGDLS, CDR2 YYNGEE. The CDR3 is CASSVDGQSKGLTNEKLFF. CDR3 in DNA: TGTGCCAGCAGCGTAGATGGCCAGTCTAAGGGGTTGACTAATGAAAAACTGTTTTTT.

The V call is TRBV19, the J call TRBJ2-1; 9 bases line up with TRBD1. Germline values: CDR1 LNHDA, CDR2 SQIVND (reference sequence). The CDR3 runs to 15 residues. Trimming cost V 3 bases and J 5 bases; bases outside gene matches: 5. The CDR3 coding sequence is TGTGCCAGTAGTATGAGGGGACAGGGTGACAATGAGCAGTTCTTC. As protein: CASSMRGQGDNEQFF.

Worth noting for this clone: This same CDR3 is encoded by further DNA sequences in the sample. The chain employs TRBV7-9 and TRBJ2-1; 9 nucleotides line up with TRBD1. Trimming at V came to 3 bases and at J to 0 bases, leaving 0 bases not matched to a gene. The CDR3 runs 15 residues. Per germline, CDR1 SEHNR and CDR2 FQNEAQ (reference sequence). CDR3 in DNA: TGTGCCAGCAGCTTGGGACAGGGCTCCTACAATGAGCAGTTCTTC. This codes for CASSLGQGSYNEQFF.

This clone was detected only a few times. The chain has TRBV5-4 and TRBJ2-1, with D hard to call. The germline CDR1 and CDR2 sequences are SGHNT and YYREEE (reference sequence). The CDR3 is made up of 12 amino acids. The germline V and J ends were trimmed by 4 bases and 6 bases, with 8 bases remaining between them. CDR3: CASSHQINEQFF. The CDR3 DNA reads as TGTGCCAGCAGCCACCAGATCAATGAGCAGTTCTTC. Full variable domain (remainder filled in from reference TRBV5-4 and TRBJ2-1): ETGVTQSPTHLIKTRGQQVTLRCSSQSGHNTVSWYQQALGQGPQFIFQYYREEENGRGNFPPRFSGLQFPNYSSELNVNALELDDSALYLCASSHQINEQFFGPGTRLTVL.

The chain joins TRBV21-1 to TRBJ1-2; the tabulated D call, TRBD1, remains unverified against the DNA. TRBV21-1 is marked as a pseudogene. The CDR3 runs to 17 residues. Here the CDR3 reads CASSKRDRGTLYYGYTF. CDR3 DNA sequence: TGTGCCAGCAGCAAACGGGACAGGGGAACACTCTACTATGGCTACACCTTC.

The CDR3 reads CASSSGILAKNIQYF. In DNA form, the CDR3 reads TGCGCCAGCAGTTCAGGAATCCTAGCCAAAAACATTCAGTACTTC. V usage is TRBV5-1 and J usage is TRBJ2-4; D is unresolved. Deletions cut 5 bases from V and 0 bases from J, with 12 bases between. The length of the CDR3 is 15 residues. Germline-derived CDR1 and CDR2 are SGHRS and YFSETQ.